The 10 T cell receptor beta chains reported below all come from one sample, sequenced in a study of CD8 T cells in Susac syndrome. The RNA input was roughly 0.45 to 1 ug, and it was reverse transcribed with random hexamers. TCRdb re-derived calls from the immunoSEQ multiplex PCR reads in MiXCR, one entry per CDR3 protein. The sample holds approximately 220,000 distinct CDR3 sequences, about 94% seen once. The specimen sequenced was CD8+ T cells from PBMCs. All receptors derive from a human donor with multiple sclerosis.

The CDR3: CASSYEMSMAPDTQYF. In DNA form, the CDR3 reads TGTGCCAGCAGTTACGAGATGAGCATGGCCCCAGATACGCAGTATTTT. The rearrangement joins TRBV6-2 or TRBV6-3 to TRBJ2-3; D remains ambiguous. Germline V gene data show CDR1 as MNHEY and CDR2 as SVGEGT. This CDR3 comprises 16 residues. V dropped 2 bases and J dropped 4 bases, with 16 bases sitting between them.

The chain uses TRBV9 and TRBJ2-6; D may be TRBD2 (5 bases). The CDR3 has 15 residues. Trimming took off 4 bases at V and 4 bases at J, with 12 bases between the two ends. Per germline, CDR1 SGDLS and CDR2 YYNGEE. DNA of the CDR3: TGTGCCAGCAGCCGCGGAGCGGCAGGGGCCAACGTCCTGACTTTC. Amino acids: CASSRGAAGANVLTF. Combining the CDR3 with reference TRBV9 and TRBJ2-6 gives the whole variable domain DSGVTQTPKHLITATGQRVTLRCSPRSGDLSVYWYQQSLDQGLQFLIQYYNGEERAKGNILERFSAQQFPDLHSELNLSSLELGDSALYFCASSRGAAGANVLTFGAGSRLTVL.

The V gene is TRBV6-1, the J gene TRBJ1-2, with 11 bases fitting TRBD1. V lost 8 bases to trimming and J lost 6 bases; unmatched junction nucleotides: 11. The length of the CDR3 is 15 residues. The germline V gene has CDR1 MNHNS and CDR2 SASEGT. The DNA for the CDR3 is TGTGCCAGCTCCCCAAACTCGGACAGGGGGCATGGCTACACCTTC. Protein sequence: CASSPNSDRGHGYTF.

The rearrangement uses TRBV6-2 or TRBV6-3 and TRBJ2-1; no clear D. V lost 7 bases, J lost 3 bases, and 16 bases lay in between. Per the germline V gene, CDR1 is MNHEY and CDR2 is SVGEGT. The CDR3 is made up of 15 amino acids. CDR3 DNA sequence: TGTGCCAGCAATCCCTCTTGGGCCGTCTACAATGAGCAGTTCTTC. The encoded protein is CASNPSWAVYNEQFF.

The chain employs TRBV9 and TRBJ2-1, with 7 bases fitting TRBD1. CDR3 length: 14 amino acids. Losses at the gene ends were 3 bases for V and 8 bases for J; bases not matched to a gene: 8. In germline, CDR1 is SGDLS, CDR2 YYNGEE. In DNA form, the CDR3 reads TGTGCCAGCAGCGCCCCGGACAGGAACGATGAGCAGTTCTTC. This encodes CASSAPDRNDEQFF.

The chain uses TRBV4-3 and TRBJ2-1, with TRBD2 as a possible D gene (6 bases). Trimming left V 3 bases short and J 9 bases short, with 12 bases between. The germline gives CDR1 LGHNA, CDR2 YSLEER. CDR3 length equals 13 residues. Written as DNA, the CDR3 is TGCGCCAGCAGCCAGACTAGAAGCAGTGAGCAGTTCTTC. Protein sequence: CASSQTRSSEQFF.

This clonotype was counted once. This sequence joins TRBV13 and TRBJ2-1, with 7 bases that match TRBD2. This CDR3 region has 15 residues. Germline lookup yields CDR1 PRHDT and CDR2 FYEKMQ (reference sequence). V shed 5 bases, J shed 1 base, and the junction held 5 bases outside the gene matches. CDR3 nucleotide sequence: TGTGCCAGCAGCCCGAGACTAGCTTCCTACAATGAGCAGTTCTTC. Its protein product is CASSPRLASYNEQFF.

The chain recombines TRBV2 with TRBJ1-3; no reliable D call. Germline V CDR1 and CDR2: SNHLY, FYNNEI. The V end was cut by 7 bases, the J end by 2 bases, with 15 bases between. The CDR3 is 15 residues long. The CDR3 sequence is CASMDGIVAGNTIYF. The CDR3 DNA follows: TGTGCCAGCATGGATGGGATTGTAGCTGGAAACACCATATATTTT.

The chain links TRBV9 to TRBJ1-2; TRBD1 might be the D (5 bases). The CDR3 is 14 amino acids. The germline V gene has CDR1 SGDLS and CDR2 YYNGEE. V lost 2 bases and J lost 3, with 11 bases in between. CDR3 DNA sequence: TGTGCCAGCAGCGTGGGGCAGGGTCACTATGGCTACACCTTC. Translation: CASSVGQGHYGYTF.

This chain uses TRBV7-9 with TRBJ1-2, with 7 positions matching TRBD1. The germline V gene has CDR1 SEHNR and CDR2 FQNEAQ (reference sequence). The CDR3 is made up of 14 amino acids. V trimming: 3 bases; J trimming: 6 bases; junction bases outside the gene matches: 7. The CDR3 reads CASSFGLTGNGYTF. CDR3 nucleotides: TGTGCCAGCAGCTTTGGGCTGACAGGGAATGGCTACACCTTC.